Following are 20 T cell receptor beta chains from one sample sequenced in a study of T cell repertoires in cytomegalovirus infection. TCRdb re-analysed the reads in MiXCR, keeping a single row per CDR3 protein. The sample contains roughly 500,000 distinct CDR3 sequences, 16% of which appear only once. Specimen: CD8+ T cells from PBMCs. These receptors came from a human donor in good health (CMV status not recorded). Some clones in this sample may be carry-over from other donors' samples.

The chain employs TRBV2 and TRBJ2-1; 7 nucleotides align to TRBD1. The CDR3 runs to 15 residues. The V segment lost 0 bases and the J segment 4 bases; nucleotides outside the gene matches: 3. Per germline, CDR1 SNHLY and CDR2 FYNNEI. The CDR3 DNA sequence: TGTGCCAGCAGTGAAGCAGGGGGCGGTTACAATGAGCAGTTCTTC. Translation: CASSEAGGGYNEQFF.

This CDR3 is CASSAGLAGTYEQYF. The CDR3 nucleotides are TGTGCCAGCAGCGCCGGACTAGCGGGGACCTACGAGCAGTACTTC. The V call is TRBV9, the J call TRBJ2-7; 12 nucleotides agree with TRBD2. CDR1 and CDR2 from the germline V gene are SGDLS and YYNGEE. The junction had 3 bases not matched to a gene; V was cut back by 3 bases and J by 2 bases. There are 15 residues in the CDR3.

A remark on this clonotype: The conserved final phenylalanine or tryptophan is absent from the CDR3, which likely points to a read error. The gene calls are TRBV11-2 and TRBJ1-2, with 9 bases lining up with TRBD1. V lost 2 bases to trimming and J lost 7 bases; unmatched junction nucleotides: 14. The CDR3 extends over 17 amino acids. From germline, CDR1 is SGHAT and CDR2 FQNNGV. The CDR3 loop is CASSLSYSSDRGGGYTV. The CDR3 DNA follows: TGTGCCAGCAGCTTATCATACTCTTCGGACAGGGGAGGTGGCTACACCGTA.

This clonotype was picked up many times. The gene calls are TRBV11-3 and TRBJ1-2; D is ambiguous. In germline, CDR1 is SGHNT, CDR2 YENEEA. The V end lost 0 bases, the J end lost 8 bases, and 7 bases lay between the germline ends. The CDR3 covers 12 residues. The CDR3 protein is CASSLDYVGYTF. The CDR3 nucleotides are TGTGCCAGCAGCTTAGATTATGTGGGCTACACCTTC.

A word on this clonotype: The junction departs from germline at one end; a sequencing error may be responsible. The V gene is TRBV6-8, the J gene TRBJ1-2, with TRBD1 matching over 7 bases. Germline V gene lookup returns CDR1 MNHGY and CDR2 SAAAGT. The CDR3 loop spans 17 amino acids. In DNA, the CDR3 is TGTGCCAGCAGGTCTACAGGGGTGAGGGGACTGATGTATGTCTACACCTTC. It is translated as CASRSTGVRGLMYVYTF.

This clonotype appeared many times. V and J are TRBV12-3 or TRBV12-4 and TRBJ2-1, with 15 bases aligning to TRBD2. The CDR3 length is 16 residues. V was pared by 4 bases and J by 8 bases, with 6 bases of the junction left unmatched. CDR3: CASSWTSGGAGDEQFF. CDR3 sequence (DNA): TGTGCCAGCAGTTGGACTAGCGGGGGGGCCGGGGATGAGCAGTTCTTC.

This clonotype was seen ten or more times. The rearrangement joins TRBV14 to TRBJ2-3; D is unresolved. The CDR3 sequence is 12 residues long. Germline values: CDR1 SGHDN, CDR2 FVKESK. V lost 3 bases to trimming and J lost 2 bases, with 3 bases between them. CDR3 in amino acids: CASSQYTDTQYF. The CDR3 DNA reads TGTGCCAGCAGCCAGTACACAGATACGCAGTATTTT.

This clonotype was detected many times. In nucleotides, the CDR3 is TGTGCCAGCAGCCTTCCTACCCCACGGACGGGGATCCCTGAAGCTTTCTTT. It is translated as CASSLPTPRTGIPEAFF. The chain uses TRBV7-9 and TRBJ1-1; D gene ambiguous. CDR1 is SEHNR, CDR2 FQNEAQ, per germline (reference sequence). CDR3 length: 17 amino acids. V lost 5 bases to trimming and J lost 6 bases, with 25 bases between them.

The sample holds many counts of this clonotype. The V and J genes are TRBV7-3 and TRBJ1-2; 11 bases are a match to TRBD1. V gave up 0 bases and J gave up 3 bases; unmatched junction bases: 0. Looked up from germline, CDR1 is SGHTA and CDR2 is FQGTGA. The CDR3 spans 15 residues. The CDR3 here is CASSLTGQGDYGYTF. Written as DNA, the CDR3 is TGTGCCAGCAGCTTAACGGGACAGGGGGACTATGGCTACACCTTC.

The sample holds many counts of this clonotype. The CDR3 sequence is CASSLMRVLSSSYNEQFF. The CDR3 region has the DNA TGTGCCAGCAGCTTAATGCGGGTCCTTTCCAGCTCCTACAATGAGCAGTTCTTC. The rearrangement uses TRBV11-2 and TRBJ2-1, with D perhaps matching TRBD2 (5 bases). The germline gives CDR1 SGHAT, CDR2 FQNNGV. The CDR3 is 18 residues long. V shed 2 bases and J shed 0 bases, with 17 bases lying between them.

V is TRBV20-1 and J is TRBJ1-4; 8 bases match TRBD1. Trimming cost V 3 bases and J 2 bases; bases outside gene matches: 11. This CDR3 is built from 17 residues. From germline, CDR1 is DFQATT and CDR2 SNEGSKA (reference sequence). The CDR3 DNA reads as TGCAGTGCTAGGGACAGGGTAGAAGGGCGGACTAATGAAAAACTGTTTTTT. Its translation is CSARDRVEGRTNEKLFF.

Notes on this clonotype: It may be a read error: a sequence one base away is much more abundant. This sequence joins TRBV12-3 or TRBV12-4 and TRBJ2-1; 8 nucleotides match TRBD2. J lost 4 bases, V lost 6 bases, and 8 bases had no gene match. This CDR3 spans 15 amino acids. CDR3 in DNA: TGTGCCAGCAGCGGGGACGGGGGGGTTTACAATGAGCAGTTCTTC. Protein product: CASSGDGGVYNEQFF.

This clonotype was seen ten or more times. This chain connects TRBV12-5 to TRBJ2-1, with D unresolved. This CDR3 is built from 13 residues. Germline V gene sequence: CDR1 LGHNT, CDR2 FRNRAP. Trimming removed 1 base from V and 8 bases from J, with 9 bases in between. The CDR3 DNA reads TGTGCTAGTGGTTTGGGTCTGTACGATGAGCAGTTCTTC. Its translation is CASGLGLYDEQFF.

This clonotype was counted many times. This chain uses TRBV15 with TRBJ1-6; 7 bases align to TRBD1. The CDR3 runs 17 residues. Germline CDR1 and CDR2: LNHNV and YYDKDF (reference sequence). Trimming at V came to 5 bases and at J to 0 bases, leaving 7 bases not matched to a gene. The CDR3 DNA reads as TGTGCCACCAGCCCGACAGGGCCCAGCTCCTATAATTCACCCCTCCACTTT. Its protein is CATSPTGPSSYNSPLHF.

This clonotype has ten or more counts. This sequence joins TRBV7-6 and TRBJ1-2, with a possible D match to TRBD1 (6 bases). The CDR3 spans 15 residues. V was pared by 5 bases and J by 0 bases, with 13 bases between. CDR1 is SGHVS, CDR2 FNYEAQ, per germline. CDR3 nucleotide sequence: TGTGCCAGCAGCGAGGAGACAGGTCCTAACTATGGCTACACCTTC. This encodes CASSEETGPNYGYTF.

This clonotype showed up many times. J is TRBJ1-2 and V is TRBV10-3; the D gene is possibly TRBD1 (6 bases). The CDR3 is made up of 15 amino acids. With 7 bases removed from V and 0 bases from J, the gap between germline ends came to 15 bases. Germline V gives CDR1 ENHRY, CDR2 SYGVKD. The CDR3 sequence is CAITDRTDANYGYTF. In nucleotides, the CDR3 is TGTGCCATCACCGACAGGACAGACGCTAACTATGGCTACACCTTC.

This clonotype occurred a few times. This chain links TRBV2 with TRBJ2-1; TRBD1 agrees at 11 bases. The CDR3 runs to 13 residues. The germline CDR1 and CDR2 sequences are SNHLY and FYNNEI. The ends lost 7 bases at V and 7 bases at J; junction bases unmatched: 3. The CDR3 region is CASMGTGGNEQFF. As DNA, the CDR3 is TGTGCCAGCATGGGGACAGGGGGTAATGAGCAGTTCTTC.

This clonotype was observed a few times. V is TRBV29-1 and J is TRBJ2-5; a possible D gene is TRBD2 (6 bases). The V gene lost 7 bases and the J gene lost 1 base, with 22 bases spanning the gap. The CDR3 runs 16 residues. CDR1 SQVTM and CDR2 ANQGSEA come from the germline V gene. The DNA for the CDR3 is TGCAGCGCTCAGGAGATAGCGGCCCAATTCCAAGAGACCCAGTACTTC. Translation: CSAQEIAAQFQETQYF.

This clonotype was observed many times. The chain is built from TRBV11-2 and TRBJ2-2, with 8 bases that match TRBD2. V was pared by 7 bases and J by 2 bases, with 3 bases of the junction left unmatched. This CDR3 has 14 amino acids. Germline CDR1 reads SGHAT; CDR2 reads FQNNGV. The CDR3 sequence: CASIGGGNTGELFF. The CDR3 DNA is TGTGCCAGCATCGGGGGGGGAAACACCGGGGAGCTGTTTTTT.

Many counts were recorded for this clonotype. The rearrangement uses TRBV7-8 and TRBJ1-2, with no clear D. Per the germline V gene, CDR1 is SGHVS and CDR2 is FQNEAQ. The CDR3 runs 14 residues. Trimming removed 4 bases at V and 4 bases at J, with 13 bases between. The CDR3 bases are TGTGCCAGCAGCTATCGCGGCGAAGTCTATGGCTACACCTTC. This gives the protein CASSYRGEVYGYTF.